These T cell receptor beta chains were read from a single sample in a study of cytomegalovirus exposure and HLA in healthy donors. TCRdb's copy holds only in-frame clones and misses some; the assay was immunoSEQ multiplex PCR. The repertoire holds approximately 150,000 clones, roughly 80% seen once, with around 5.4% in the top ten. Sequencing used PBMCs. All receptors derive from a young man in good health and CMV-seropositive. Both conserved end residues are part of each CDR3. Each record gives: CDR3 DNA, CDR3 protein, D gene, J gene, clone size, V gene, CDR3 length. The D gene is left open where the match is weak. Clone sizes are given selectively: once, few, many, or a class where the clone is expanded.

TGTGCCTGGAGTTTCGGGGATTCACCCCTCCACTTT,CAWSFGDSPLHF,.,TRBJ1-6,.,TRBV30,12
TGCGCCAGCAGCCAAGAGGGCAGACTATACGAGCAGTACTTC,CASSQEGRLYEQYF,.,TRBJ2-7,.,TRBV4-1,14
TGTGCCACCAGCAGAACCGAGCGGGAGTCTCGCACCGGGGAGCTGTTTTTT,CATSRTERESRTGELFF,TRBD2,TRBJ2-2,.,TRBV15,17
TGTGCCAGCAGTGCAAACAGGGGTCGGAAAGAAGCTTTCTTT,CASSANRGRKEAFF,TRBD1,TRBJ1-1,.,TRBV6-5,14
TGCGCCAGCAGCCTTGACGGGACAAACTACAATGAGCAGTTCTTC,CASSLDGTNYNEQFF,.,TRBJ2-1,once,TRBV4-3,15
TGTGCAGTCGGGGCGGGGGGATCTCTCTACGAGCAGTACTTC,CAVGAGGSLYEQYF,TRBD2,TRBJ2-7,.,TRBV28,14
TGCGCCAGCAGCCAAGCCGGGACAGGGTATGAAAAACTGTTTTTT,CASSQAGTGYEKLFF,TRBD1,TRBJ1-4,.,TRBV4-1,15
TGTGCCAGCAGGGTCATCGGCGGCTACGAGCAGTACTTC,CASRVIGGYEQYF,.,TRBJ2-7,.,TRBV6-5,13
TGTGCCAGCAGCCCCATAGCGGGAGGATTCGGCGAGCAGTACTTC,CASSPIAGGFGEQYF,TRBD2,TRBJ2-7,.,TRBV5-4,15
TGTGCCAGCAGTTCCCTGACAGGACTAGCGGGGGGGCCACGTGATGAGCAGTTCTTC,CASSSLTGLAGGPRDEQFF,TRBD2,TRBJ2-1,.,TRBV28,19